This TCR beta chain appears in the sequencing data of a study of spatial heterogeneity in lung cancer. Background on the study: Unique TCR and UMI combinations averaged more than ten appearances each in raw reads. General study results and limits: At resection, ubiquitous expanded tumor TCRs appeared in blood more than at follow-up.

The CDR3 consists of 12 residues. Deletions cut 0 bases from V and 5 bases from J, with 4 bases between. Time point denoted: sample taken at primary tumor resection. Whole RNA from tumor, nontumor lung or frozen PBMC was sequenced unsorted. A unique molecular identifier was carried by every single TCR cDNA molecule. Each CDR3 protein is one row after TCRdb ran MiXCR on the 5' RACE reads. The table lists about 38,000 distinct CDR3 sequences, 7.5% of them singletons. This clonotype occurred many times. What it binds is not known. The TCR was taken from a male donor with early-stage non-small cell lung cancer. The V gene is TRBV12-3 or TRBV12-4, the J gene TRBJ1-2; D call uncertain. This material consisted of PBMCs, taken at surgery. CDR3 DNA: TGTGCCAGCAGTTTAGCACAGTATGGCTACACCTTC. Encoded protein: CASSLAQYGYTF.